The rows below give T cell receptor beta chains drawn from one sample of a study of T-cell memory formation after mild COVID-19. TCRdb called the 5' RACE reads again in MiXCR, with one record for every CDR3 protein. This table holds 450,000 or so distinct CDR3 sequences, 20% found once. Sample: PBMCs or a T cell subset sorted from them (not recorded which). These TCRs come from an adult woman who had mild COVID-19 (a few samples of this study predate the infection). Cell type and time point are not known. Each CDR3 is given with its conserved first and last residue. The order of the fields is clone size, V gene, D gene, J gene, CDR3 DNA, CDR3 protein. A D gene is named only where the DNA matches it firmly. Rows give clone size only sometimes, using once, few, many, or a class for an expanded clone.

>few|TRBV7-6|TRBD2|TRBJ2-2
TGTGCCAGCAGCCCCGGACTAGCGGGGGGGCGATGGGAGCTGTTTTTT
CASSPGLAGGRWELFF
>few|TRBV3-1|NA|TRBJ1-2
TGTGCCAGCAGCCAAGACCTGACGGGGCGCCTGTCTAATGGCTACACCTTC
CASSQDLTGRLSNGYTF
>NA|TRBV12-3/TRBV12-4|NA|TRBJ1-3
TGTGCCAGCATCCATTCGGGGGGGTTAACCATATATTTT
CASIHSGGLTIYF
>NA|TRBV29-1|TRBD2|TRBJ2-1
TGCAGCGTTGACGGGGGGAACAATGAGCAGTTCTTC
CSVDGGNNEQFF
>NA|TRBV3-1|NA|TRBJ1-2
TGTGCCAGCAGCCGGGGGAGGGTATATGGCTACACCTTC
CASSRGRVYGYTF
>NA|TRBV9|NA|TRBJ2-3
TGTGCCAGCAACCGGGGGAACACAGATACGCAGTATTTT
CASNRGNTDTQYF
>NA|TRBV5-6|TRBD2|TRBJ2-7
TGTGCCAGCAGCACAGGGACTAGCGGAGGCTACGAGCAGTACTTC
CASSTGTSGGYEQYF
>NA|TRBV25-1|NA|TRBJ1-1
TGTGCCAGCGGTCCCCGGAACACTGAAGCTTTCTTT
CASGPRNTEAFF
>NA|TRBV7-2|TRBD2|TRBJ2-2
TGTGCCAGCAGCTTACTAGGACTAGCCTTCTTTTATAACTCGAACACCGGGGAGCTGTTTTTT
CASSLLGLAFFYNSNTGELFF
>few|TRBV7-9|NA|TRBJ1-1
TGTGCCAGCAGGCGGATGAACACTGAAGCTTTCTTT
CASRRMNTEAFF
>NA|TRBV7-8|NA|TRBJ1-2
TGTGCCAGCACCCTCTTTTATGACTCGACAGGCGACTATGGCTACACCTTC
CASTLFYDSTGDYGYTF
>many|TRBV7-8|NA|TRBJ2-1
TGTGCCAGCAGCTTGGGGAGGCTCGGCAATGAGCAGTTCTTC
CASSLGRLGNEQFF
>few|TRBV7-3|TRBD2|TRBJ2-1
TGTGCCAGCAGCTTAAGGAGCGGGAGGGCCTACAATGAGCAGTTCTTC
CASSLRSGRAYNEQFF
>NA|TRBV6-6|NA|TRBJ2-6
TGTGCCAGCGGCAGTGGGGGGGCCAACGTCCTGACTTTC
CASGSGGANVLTF
>many|TRBV6-5|TRBD1|TRBJ1-1
TGTGCCAGCAGTTACCCGGGACAGGGATTGAACACTGAAGCTTTCTTT
CASSYPGQGLNTEAFF
>few|TRBV12-3/TRBV12-4|TRBD2|TRBJ2-3
TGTGCCAGCAGTTCGGGACTAGGAATAGCGGATACGCAGTATTTT
CASSSGLGIADTQYF
>few|TRBV6-1|TRBD1|TRBJ1-3
TGTGCCAGCACAACCACAGGGGCTGGAAACACCATATATTTT
CASTTTGAGNTIYF
>few|TRBV7-2|NA|TRBJ2-2
TGTGCCAGCAGCTTAGTTGCAGGGGTCACCGGGGAGCTGTTTTTT
CASSLVAGVTGELFF
>NA|TRBV7-2|NA|TRBJ1-4
TGTGCCAGCAGCTTGCGGGACGAACGGGAAAAACTGTTTTTT
CASSLRDEREKLFF
>NA|TRBV7-9|NA|TRBJ2-7
TGTGCCAGCAGCTTAAGTAGGTCTACTACCTACGAGCAGTACTTC
CASSLSRSTTYEQYF
>NA|TRBV5-6|NA|TRBJ1-6
TGTGCCAGCAGCTTCGACCCTTCGACGAATTCACCCCTCCACTTT
CASSFDPSTNSPLHF
>NA|TRBV7-9|NA|TRBJ1-6
TGTGCCAGCAGCCCTCCCAGACAGACCCATAATTCACCCCTCCACTTT
CASSPPRQTHNSPLHF
>NA|TRBV12-3/TRBV12-4|NA|TRBJ2-3
TGTGCCAGCAGGCGGCTCCGGGCGGCCGGGGATACGCAGTATTTT
CASRRLRAAGDTQYF
>few|TRBV21-1|NA|TRBJ1-1
TGTGCCAGCGGGGTCCCTGAAGCTTTCTTT
CASGVPEAFF
>NA|TRBV12-3/TRBV12-4|NA|TRBJ2-5
TGTGCCAGCAGTCAGGACCCCACCCAAGAGACCCAGTACTTC
CASSQDPTQETQYF
>once|TRBV25-1|NA|TRBJ2-2
TGTGCCAGCACTCGGGTCAGGGGCGGGGAGCTGTTTTTT
CASTRVRGGELFF
>NA|TRBV2|NA|TRBJ2-2
TGTGCCAGCAGAGAAAACACCGGGGAGCTGTTTTTT
CASRENTGELFF
>NA|TRBV4-2|TRBD2|TRBJ2-7
TGTGCCAGCAGCCAAGATCACGGGGGGGCCTCCTACGAGCAGTACTTC
CASSQDHGGASYEQYF
>NA|TRBV7-9|NA|TRBJ2-7
TGTGCCAGCAGCTTAGCTTTCAGGGGGCAGTCGCGGGAGTCTTACGAGCAGTACTTC
CASSLAFRGQSRESYEQYF
>NA|TRBV7-2|NA|TRBJ2-7
TGTGCCAGCAGCTTAGCGACAGTCGAGCAGTACTTC
CASSLATVEQYF
>few|TRBV15|NA|TRBJ2-3
TGTGCCACCAGCAGATCGCAGGGGACTAGCACAGATACGCAGTATTTT
CATSRSQGTSTDTQYF
>NA|TRBV18|NA|TRBJ2-5
TGTGCCAGCTCACCACGGGGGAACCAAGAGACCCAGTACTTC
CASSPRGNQETQYF
>few|TRBV5-1|NA|TRBJ1-5
TGCGCCAGCAGCTTGGAGGGATCCGGTCAGCCCCAGCATTTT
CASSLEGSGQPQHF
>NA|TRBV9|NA|TRBJ1-4
TGTGCCAGCAGCTCCGGGCGCCGGGAAAAACTGTTTTTT
CASSSGRREKLFF
>few|TRBV19|TRBD1|TRBJ2-5
TGTGCCAGTAGTAGGGGACAGGGATCGGAGACCCAGTACTTC
CASSRGQGSETQYF
>NA|TRBV2|NA|TRBJ2-7
TGTGCCAGAGGACCTCTAGAGGGGAAGAACGAGCAGTACTTC
CARGPLEGKNEQYF
>NA|TRBV6-6|NA|TRBJ2-7
TGTGCCACCACTTTGGGGGCGACCTACGAGCAGTACTTC
CATTLGATYEQYF